This TCR beta chain emerged from a study of blood T cell repertoires in COVID-19. Study as a whole: Sample material is recorded as cDNA or gDNA derived from T cells, B-cell-depleted T cells, or PBMCs.

Original data processing: The authors estimated nucleated cell counts from reference gene primer amplification. Measured with immunoSEQ multiplex PCR; TCRdb has only the in-frame clones, and not every one. V and J calls and clone size are as listed in that table; D and trimming were resolved from the DNA. Of some 250,000 clones listed, approximately 86% are singletons. Germline V gene lookup returns CDR1 SGHTA and CDR2 FQGNSA. The CDR3 runs 14 residues. The ends were cut back, 0 bases at V and 2 bases at J, with 8 bases in the middle. With respect to this clone: Different DNA sequences within this sample yield the same CDR3.

This TCR was recovered from an older woman with active or convalescent COVID-19. The sequenced sample consisted of peripheral blood. The chain uses TRBV7-2 and TRBJ2-7, with D perhaps TRBD2 (7 bases). This CDR3 reads CASSLAGGPYEQYF. The CDR3 bases are TGTGCCAGCAGCTTAGCGGGGGGGCCCTACGAGCAGTACTTC.